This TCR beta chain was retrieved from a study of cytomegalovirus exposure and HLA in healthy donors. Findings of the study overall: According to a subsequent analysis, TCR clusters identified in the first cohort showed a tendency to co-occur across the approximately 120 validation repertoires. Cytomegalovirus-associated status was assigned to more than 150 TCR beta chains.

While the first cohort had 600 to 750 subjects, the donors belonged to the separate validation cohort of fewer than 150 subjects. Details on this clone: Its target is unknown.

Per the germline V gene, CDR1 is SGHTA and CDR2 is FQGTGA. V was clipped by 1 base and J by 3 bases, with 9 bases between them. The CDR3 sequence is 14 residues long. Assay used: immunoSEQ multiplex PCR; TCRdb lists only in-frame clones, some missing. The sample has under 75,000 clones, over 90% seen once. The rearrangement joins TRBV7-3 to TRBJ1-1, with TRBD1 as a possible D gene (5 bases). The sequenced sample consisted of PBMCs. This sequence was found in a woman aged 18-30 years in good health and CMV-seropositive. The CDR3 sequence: CASSLNGGHTEAFF. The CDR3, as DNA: TGTGCCAGCAGCTTAAACGGGGGACACACTGAAGCTTTCTTT.